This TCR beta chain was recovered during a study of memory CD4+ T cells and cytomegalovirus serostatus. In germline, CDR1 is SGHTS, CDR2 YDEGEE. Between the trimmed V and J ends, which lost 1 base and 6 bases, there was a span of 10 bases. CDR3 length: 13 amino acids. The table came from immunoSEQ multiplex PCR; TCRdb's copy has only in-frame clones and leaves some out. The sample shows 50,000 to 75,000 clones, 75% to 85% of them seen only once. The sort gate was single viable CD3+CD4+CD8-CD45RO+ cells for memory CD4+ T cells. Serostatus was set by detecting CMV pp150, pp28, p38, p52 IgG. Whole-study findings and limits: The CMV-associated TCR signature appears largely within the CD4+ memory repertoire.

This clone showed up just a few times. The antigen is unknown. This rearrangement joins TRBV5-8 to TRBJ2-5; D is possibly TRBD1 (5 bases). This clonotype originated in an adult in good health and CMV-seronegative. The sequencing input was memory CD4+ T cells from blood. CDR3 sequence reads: CASSLRTIKTQYF. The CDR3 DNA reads TGTGCCAGCAGCTTGCGGACAATAAAGACCCAGTACTTC.